A single TCR beta chain is shown here with its context. The length of the CDR3 is 12 residues. Trimming removed 11 bases from V and 5 bases from J; junction bases left unmatched: 8. CDR1 is ENHRY, CDR2 SYGVKD, per germline. The entry originates in a study of blood T cell repertoires in COVID-19. Study-wide background: Sample material is recorded as cDNA or gDNA derived from T cells, B-cell-depleted T cells, or PBMCs.

Repertoires were generated with immunoSEQ multiplex PCR, while TCRdb's copy carries only in-frame clones and drops some. The data contain a few hundred thousand clones, about 89% of them singletons. This sequence joins TRBV10-3 and TRBJ1-1; 7 bases line up with TRBD1. This TCR was recovered from a woman younger than 45 with COVID-19, enrolled during active disease. Input material: peripheral blood. The CDR3 coding sequence is TGTGCCGCTCGAGACAGGGTTACTGAAGCTTTCTTT. Translated, it gives CAARDRVTEAFF.